This T cell receptor beta chain originates from a study of beta chain features in type 1 diabetes. A CD45RO/CCR7/CD25/CD127/CD95/CD27 panel sorted naive, central memory, regulatory and stem cell-like memory CD4+ cells. The germline gives CDR1 PRHDT, CDR2 FYEKMQ (reference sequence). The J segment lost 8 bases and the V segment lost 4 bases, leaving 8 bases of the junction unmatched. This CDR3 is built from 15 residues. The investigators reverse transcribed all of the isolated RNA, so they sequenced expressed TCRB transcripts. Method: immunoSEQ multiplex PCR; TCRdb's copy keeps in-frame clones and lacks some. The table records hundreds of thousands of clones, around 12% of them present only once. As for this clone: The antigen remains unidentified.

Study outcomes and limitations: Type 1 diabetes patients showed a moderate but significant shortening of TCRB CDR3s in all four CD4+ subsets. PCR might favor shorter templates, but any such skew would affect patients and controls equally. Researchers reported that naive, central memory and Treg TCRB repertoires appeared more similar in patients than in healthy donors.

The sequenced sample consisted of naive CD4+ T cells from blood. This receptor was identified in a young woman with type 1 diabetes. V is TRBV13 and J is TRBJ2-1; 10 bases map to TRBD2. The CDR3 loop is CASSSPGLAVDEQFF. Written as DNA, the CDR3 is TGTGCCAGCAGCTCCCCCGGACTAGCGGTCGATGAGCAGTTCTTC.